The next 13 T cell receptor beta chains were all read from a single sample in a study of CD8 T cells in ankylosing spondylitis. TCRdb recomputed calls from the 5' RACE reads with MiXCR, one row per CDR3 protein. The sample lists roughly 230,000 distinct CDR3 sequences, roughly a tenth occurring once. The sequencing sample was made of blood, either unsorted or a sorted T cell fraction (not recorded which). All receptors come from a male donor with ankylosing spondylitis or in good health (not recorded which).

This clonotype was counted at least ten times. CDR3 in DNA: TGTGCCAGCAGTCCACAGGGGGCGCGGGAGACCCAGTACTTC. Translating gives CASSPQGARETQYF. The rearrangement uses TRBV6-5 and TRBJ2-5; TRBD1 matches at 9 bases. Germline V lookup: CDR1 MNHEY, CDR2 SVGAGI. This CDR3 is 14 amino acids long. The V gene end was trimmed by 5 bases and the J gene end by 5 bases; junction bases not matched to a gene: 6.

This clonotype was found many times. The V gene is TRBV4-2, the J gene TRBJ2-1, with D unclear. CDR3 length: 15 residues. Germline lookup yields CDR1 LGHNA and CDR2 YNFKEQ. Trimming cost V 0 bases and J 1 base, with 7 bases left between them. The CDR3 loop is CASSQETGSYNEQFF. As DNA, the CDR3 is TGTGCCAGCAGCCAAGAGACTGGTTCCTACAATGAGCAGTTCTTC.

The chain recombines TRBV6-4 with TRBJ1-1; possibly TRBD1 for D (5 bases). Germline lookup yields CDR1 MRHNA and CDR2 SNTAGT. The CDR3 length is 13 residues. The V and J ends lost 2 bases and 1 base respectively, with 5 bases between them. CDR3 sequence reads: CASSDTGNTEAFF. For the CDR3, the DNA is TGTGCCAGCAGTGACACAGGGAACACTGAAGCTTTCTTT.

This clonotype was seen many times. The rearrangement joins TRBV5-5 to TRBJ2-3, with 7 bases lining up with TRBD2. The CDR3 is 15 residues long. Per the germline V gene, CDR1 is SGHKS and CDR2 is YYEKEE (reference sequence). With V trimmed by 0 bases and J by 1 base, 2 bases remained unmatched. The CDR3 region has the DNA TGTGCCAGCAGCTTGGCGGCGGGGGGCACAGATACGCAGTATTTT. Its translation is CASSLAAGGTDTQYF.

This clonotype has a count of ten or more. Here the CDR3 reads CASSQDQAPPGNIQYF. The CDR3 coding sequence is TGCGCCAGCAGCCAAGATCAAGCTCCTCCGGGAAACATTCAGTACTTC. The rearrangement links TRBV4-1 to TRBJ2-4; D not certain. From germline, CDR1 is MGHRA and CDR2 YSYEKL. CDR3 length: 16 amino acids. V dropped 0 bases and J dropped 6 bases, with 15 bases sitting between them.

The V call is TRBV4-2, the J call TRBJ2-7; no clear D gene. This CDR3 has 15 residues. Trimming stripped 2 bases from V and 2 bases from J, with 13 bases between. Germline CDR1 is LGHNA and CDR2 is YNFKEQ. As DNA, the CDR3 is TGTGCCAGCAGCCAAACGGCCAATTCGCCCTACGAGCAGTACTTC. This codes for CASSQTANSPYEQYF.

A few counts support this clonotype. The chain links TRBV12-3 or TRBV12-4 to TRBJ2-1; a possible D gene is TRBD2 (5 bases). The CDR3 runs 14 residues. The V end was cut by 6 bases, the J end by 4 bases, with 13 bases between. In DNA form, the CDR3 reads TGTGCCAGCAGCTTTGGACTTCCATACAATGAGCAGTTCTTC. It specifies CASSFGLPYNEQFF.

This clonotype was seen at least ten times. The chain recombines TRBV7-2 with TRBJ2-7; D is uncertain. V was clipped by 5 bases and J by 1 base, with 15 bases between them. The CDR3 extends over 15 amino acids. Per the germline V gene, CDR1 is SGHTA and CDR2 is FQGNSA. The CDR3 sequence is CASSTLSDGSYEQYF. The CDR3 nucleotides are TGTGCCAGCAGCACCCTCTCGGACGGATCCTACGAGCAGTACTTC.

In its sample, this clonotype was seen a few times. This chain links TRBV4-2 with TRBJ2-5; no firm D call. The V end lost 1 base, the J end lost 5 bases, and 11 bases lay between the germline ends. CDR3 length equals 14 residues. Germline CDR1 reads LGHNA; CDR2 reads YNFKEQ. CDR3 amino acids: CASSQGSLGETQYF. CDR3 sequence (DNA): TGTGCCAGCAGCCAAGGGTCCTTAGGGGAGACCCAGTACTTC.

The chain carries TRBV21-1 and TRBJ2-5. TRBV21-1 is a listed pseudogene. The CDR3 length is 14 residues. CDR3 DNA sequence: TGTGCCAGCAGCAAAGCCCTTACGAGGGAGACCCAGTACTTC. This sequence encodes CASSKALTRETQYF.

This clonotype was seen repeatedly, ten times or more. The chain uses TRBV5-1 and TRBJ2-2, with a tentative D call TRBD2 (5 bases). The CDR3 is 13 residues long. With 9 bases removed from V and 6 bases from J, the gap between germline ends came to 15 bases. CDR1 is SGHRS and CDR2 is YFSETQ in the germline V gene. The CDR3 region has the DNA TGCGCCACCACACTAGATGGTCCCGGGGAGCTGTTTTTT. Amino acid sequence: CATTLDGPGELFF.

This clonotype has a count of ten or more. This sequence joins TRBV7-9 and TRBJ2-2; D uncertain. This CDR3 spans 15 amino acids. The V and J ends lost 2 bases and 1 base respectively, with 8 bases between them. Germline CDR1 reads SEHNR; CDR2 reads FQNEAQ (reference sequence). The CDR3 DNA reads TGTGCCAGCAGCTTATACGTAGGGAACACCGGGGAGCTGTTTTTT. This translates into CASSLYVGNTGELFF.

This clonotype was counted many times. The chain recombines TRBV24-1 with TRBJ1-1, with D unclear. The V end was cut by 0 bases, the J end by 10 bases, with 17 bases between. Germline assignment: CDR1 KGHDR and CDR2 SFDVKD. CDR3 length equals 15 residues. The CDR3 loop reads CATSDLGEITVRAFF. The CDR3 nucleotides are TGTGCCACCAGTGATTTGGGGGAGATAACCGTAAGAGCTTTCTTT.